This T cell receptor beta chain was recorded in a study of control samples from healthy donors and cancer patients. Losses at the gene ends were 5 bases for V and 3 bases for J; bases not matched to a gene: 7. The CDR3 is 14 amino acids. The germline gives CDR1 MNHEY, CDR2 SVGAGI. TCRdb's table, derived via immunoSEQ multiplex PCR, lists solely in-frame clones and lacks some. The table records about 130,000 clones, around 90% of them present only once. This TCR was recovered from a young man in good health. The specimen sequenced was blood. This chain links TRBV6-5 with TRBJ2-7, with 7 bases fitting TRBD1. CDR3 sequence reads: CASSPTGDLYEQYF. The CDR3 bases are TGTGCCAGCAGTCCTACAGGGGACCTCTACGAGCAGTACTTC.